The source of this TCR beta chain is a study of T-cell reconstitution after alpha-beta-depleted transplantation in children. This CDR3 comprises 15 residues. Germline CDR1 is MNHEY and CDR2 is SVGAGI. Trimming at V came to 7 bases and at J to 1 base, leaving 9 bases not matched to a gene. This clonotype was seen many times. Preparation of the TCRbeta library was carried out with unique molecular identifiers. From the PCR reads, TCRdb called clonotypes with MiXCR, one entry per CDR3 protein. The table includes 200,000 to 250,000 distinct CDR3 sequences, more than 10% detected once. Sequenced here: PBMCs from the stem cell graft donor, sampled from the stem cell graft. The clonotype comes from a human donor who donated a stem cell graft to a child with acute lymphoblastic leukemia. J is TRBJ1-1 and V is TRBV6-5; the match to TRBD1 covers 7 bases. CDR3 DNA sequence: TGTGCCAGCAATCCATTAGACAGGGCGAACACTGAAGCTTTCTTT. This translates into CASNPLDRANTEAFF.